The 22 T cell receptor delta chains below all came from one sample that was sequenced in a study of gamma-delta T cells after stem cell transplantation. TCRdb re-identified clones in the RT-PCR reads via CATT. The repertoire holds some 2,400 delta-chain clones, with roughly 5.3% as singletons. Input material: gamma-delta T cells. These receptors were taken from a human donor. It is not recorded whose cells these are; they may come from a transplant donor.

Relative to its sample, this clone is medium-sized. A far larger clone lies a single base away; this is likely a read error. The V and J genes are TRDV2 and TRDJ1, with 13 bases that match TRDD3. The CDR3 runs to 21 residues. Per the germline V gene, CDR1 is GEAIGNYY and CDR2 is EKD. The CDR3 loop is CACDTILGLGDTWSYTDRLIF. CDR3 nucleotides: TGTGCCTGTGACACTATCCTGGGACTGGGGGATACGTGGAGCTACACCGATAGACTCATCTTT.

This clone was observed a few times. The junction departs from germline at one end; a sequencing error may be responsible. The chain couples TRDV2 to TRDJ1; 13 bases agree with TRDD3. Germline CDR1 reads GEAIGNYY; CDR2 reads EKD. The CDR3 is made up of 20 amino acids. CDR3: CARDPITGGYALWDTDKLIF. DNA for the CDR3: TGTGCCCGTGACCCCATTACTGGGGGATACGCTCTATGGGACACCGATAAACTCATCTTT.

Only a few counts were recorded for this clone. It may be a read error: a sequence one base away is much more abundant. The chain has TRDV2 and TRDJ1; 7 bases fit TRDD3. Germline V CDR1 and CDR2: GEAIGNYY, EKD. The CDR3 contains 18 residues. Trimming at V came to 6 bases and at J to 5 bases, leaving 23 bases not matched to a gene. Here the CDR3 DNA reads TGTGCCTGTATAAATGTGGGGGGATCCCCAGCACTACATGATAAACTCATCTTT. This encodes CACINVGGSPALHDKLIF.

As regards this clone: TCRdb's listed protein matches a much larger clone and diverges from this DNA's translation at residue 10, likely through a read error; the protein shown comes from the DNA. V gene TRDV2 combines with J gene TRDJ1; 11 positions agree with TRDD3. V trimming: 0 bases; J trimming: 0 bases; junction bases outside the gene matches: 5. This CDR3 has 17 residues. The germline gives CDR1 GEAIGNYY, CDR2 EKD. This CDR3 reads CACDTIGGYDNTDKLIF. As DNA, the CDR3 is TGTGCCTGTGACACCATTGGGGGATACGACAACACCGATAAACTCATCTTT.

Notes on this clone: The protein in TCRdb stems from a much larger clone and differs at residue 15 from this DNA's translation, likely a read error; here the protein is translated from the DNA. V is TRDV2 and J is TRDJ1; 11 bases match TRDD3. The CDR3 totals 17 residues. Looked up from germline, CDR1 is GEAIGNYY and CDR2 is EKD. The CDR3 nucleotides are TGTGCCTGTGACACCATTGGGGGATACGCCAACACCGATAAAATCATCTTT. This translates into CACDTIGGYANTDKIIF.

The rearrangement links TRDV1 to TRDJ1; D may be TRDD3 (5 bases). Germline CDR1 reads TSWWSYY; CDR2 reads QGS. V lost 4 bases and J lost 6, with 15 bases in between. CDR3 length: 14 amino acids. CDR3 protein: CALGGSLGLNKLIF. The DNA of the CDR3 is TGTGCTCTTGGGGGGTCGCTGGGTCTGAATAAACTCATCTTT.

This clone appeared a few times. The TCRdb protein, from a much larger clone, departs from this DNA's translation at residue 15, likely by read error; the protein shown derives from the DNA. The chain has TRDV2 and TRDJ1, with TRDD3 matching 11 bases. Germline V gene sequence: CDR1 GEAIGNYY, CDR2 EKD. This CDR3 has 17 residues. This CDR3 is CACDGLGDIAPSDKPIF. CDR3 DNA: TGTGCCTGTGACGGACTGGGGGATATCGCCCCAAGCGATAAACCCATCTTT.

There are a few counts of this clone. The CDR3 DNA follows: TGTGCCTGTGACACACCTTCTTCCTACGGACTGGGGATTAAGTCCTGGGACACCCGACAGATGTTTTTC. Its protein product is CACDTPSSYGLGIKSWDTRQMFF. The genes are TRDV2 and TRDJ3; D might be TRDD2 (8 bases). Trimming cost V 1 base and J 1 base, with 28 bases left between them. CDR1 and CDR2 from the germline V gene are GEAIGNYY and EKD. The length of the CDR3 is 23 residues.

This clone turned up a few times. The CDR3 nucleotides read TGTGCCTGTGACACCGTACTGGGGGATACGCGAGGTAAACTCATCTTT. Protein product: CACDTVLGDTRGKLIF. The rearrangement uses TRDV2 and TRDJ1; 13 nucleotides agree with TRDD3. Germline V lookup: CDR1 GEAIGNYY, CDR2 EKD. CDR3 length equals 16 residues. J was trimmed by 7 bases and V by 0 bases; bases with no gene match: 7.

As regards this clone: One base separates it from a far larger clone, so it is likely a read error. This sequence joins TRDV2 and TRDJ1; D uncertain. The CDR3 runs 16 residues. The germline V gene has CDR1 GEAIGNYY and CDR2 EKD. The CDR3 DNA reads TGTGCCTGTGGCACCGTTGGGTCCCCCCCCACCGATAAACTCATCTTT. It is translated as CACGTVGSPPTDKLIF.

As regards this clone: The translated DNA and TCRdb's protein are not identical at residue 10; the protein here was translated from the DNA. V gene TRDV2 combines with J gene TRDJ1; the D gene is possibly TRDD1 (6 bases). The germline V gene encodes CDR1 GEAIGNYY and CDR2 EKD. V shed 0 bases and J shed 3 bases, with 25 bases lying between them. The CDR3 consists of 19 residues. The CDR3 nucleotides are TGTGCCTGTGACACCGTGGGTTCTGGGAAATACAAAGACGCCGATAAACTCATCTTT. This gives the protein CACDTVGSGKYKDADKLIF.

Concerning this clone itself: The TCRdb record carries a much larger clone's protein, which differs from this DNA's translation at residue 11; a read error is the likely cause, and the protein listed here is the DNA translation. V usage is TRDV2 and J usage is TRDJ3; 13 positions agree with TRDD3. V was pared by 0 bases and J by 1 base, with 5 bases of the junction left unmatched. The CDR3 runs 20 residues. CDR1 and CDR2 (germline): GEAIGNYY, EKD. CDR3 DNA: TGTGCCTGTGACACCGTACTGGGGGATACGTGGTCCTGGGACACCCGACAGATGTTTTTC. The encoded protein is CACDTVLGDTWSWDTRQMFF.

This clone is termed medium-sized. The chain employs TRDV2 and TRDJ1, with 12 bases that match TRDD3. CDR3 length: 25 amino acids. The ends lost 3 bases at V and 3 bases at J; junction bases unmatched: 34. The germline gives CDR1 GEAIGNYY, CDR2 EKD. CDR3 loop: CACDPVRGVSVLGDTQTEGPDKLIF. CDR3 coding DNA: TGTGCCTGTGACCCGGTCAGGGGGGTGTCAGTACTGGGGGATACCCAGACCGAGGGACCCGATAAACTCATCTTT.

Of note for this clone: The protein that TCRdb holds for this DNA derives from a much larger clone and differs from the translated DNA at residue 17, which likely indicates a read error; the protein shown here is translated from the DNA. The chain uses TRDV2 and TRDJ1, with 11 bases aligning to TRDD3. CDR3 length: 20 amino acids. Germline values: CDR1 GEAIGNYY, CDR2 EKD. CDR3 residues: CACDTVSIGGYGGRSDTLIF. The CDR3 coding sequence is TGTGCCTGTGACACCGTCTCCATTGGGGGATACGGAGGCAGGTCCGATACACTCATCTTT.

This clone has just a few counts. A much larger clone lies a single base off, so this may be a read error. Other DNA sequences of this sample code for an identical CDR3. The chain joins TRDV2 to TRDJ1; TRDD3 agrees at 13 bases. CDR3 size: 19 residues. The germline V gene encodes CDR1 GEAIGNYY and CDR2 EKD. Written as DNA, the CDR3 is TGTGCCTGTGACACCGTTACTGGGGGATACGCCGTAAACACCGATAAGCTCATCTTT. This sequence encodes CACDTVTGGYAVNTDKLIF.

Relative to its sample, this clone is medium-sized. The CDR3 DNA is TGTGCCTGTGACGGTGTGGAGACGGTCAGCCAAAACACCGATAAACTCATCTTT. As protein: CACDGVETVSQNTDKLIF. The V gene is TRDV2, the J gene TRDJ1; no firm D call. Trimming cost V 3 bases and J 0 bases, with 22 bases left between them. CDR1 is GEAIGNYY and CDR2 is EKD in the germline V gene. The CDR3 spans 18 residues.

The chain joins TRDV2 to TRDJ3; D perhaps matches TRDD3 (6 bases). The ends were cut back, 2 bases at V and 3 bases at J, with 19 bases in the middle. Germline lookup yields CDR1 GEAIGNYY and CDR2 EKD. This CDR3 is built from 19 residues. In DNA form, the CDR3 reads TGTGCCTGTGACAGAACTACCGGGGGACTAAGCTGGGACACCCGACAGATGTTTTTC. Amino acids: CACDRTTGGLSWDTRQMFF.

This clone was seen only a few times. TCRdb shows a much larger clone's protein in place of this DNA's translation, and the two differ at residue 14, likely through a read error; the protein shown is translated from the DNA. This chain links TRDV2 with TRDJ1; TRDD3 matches at 13 bases. The CDR3 is 19 residues long. Per germline, CDR1 GEAIGNYY and CDR2 EKD. Trimming removed 3 bases from V and 4 bases from J; junction bases left unmatched: 16. The CDR3: CACDQVLGDTRNHIDKLIF. In DNA, the CDR3 is TGTGCCTGTGACCAAGTACTGGGGGATACGCGCAACCACATCGATAAACTCATCTTT.

This clone ranks as medium-sized. A far larger clone lies a single base away; this is likely a read error. Other DNA sequences in the same sample also yield this CDR3. J is TRDJ1 and V is TRDV2; D not certain. V lost 5 bases and J 1 base, leaving 19 bases between the germline ends. Germline-derived CDR1 and CDR2 are GEAIGNYY and EKD. This CDR3 is built from 16 residues. The DNA of the CDR3 is TGTGCCTGTGTTCCGGTTGGGCGTTCGGTCACCGATAAACTCATCTTT. This translates into CACVPVGRSVTDKLIF.

Remarks on this clone: This may be a read error: a much more frequent sequence differs by one nucleotide. This chain joins TRDV2 and TRDJ1; tentatively, D is TRDD3 (7 bases). The CDR3 sequence is 16 residues long. Trimming cost V 2 bases and J 0 bases, with 15 bases left between them. Germline CDR1 reads GEAIGNYY; CDR2 reads EKD. The CDR3 protein is CACDRLGAFHTDKLIF. The CDR3 region has the DNA TGTGCCTGTGACAGGCTGGGGGCCTTCCACACCGATAAACTCATCTTT.

This clone rates as medium-sized. The CDR3 here is CACDALLGDTYTDKLIF. The CDR3 region has the DNA TGTGCCTGTGACGCTTTACTGGGGGATACGTACACCGATAAACTCATCTTT. This chain links TRDV2 with TRDJ1, with TRDD3 identical over 13 bases. The length of the CDR3 is 17 residues. Trimming removed 3 bases from V and 0 bases from J; junction bases left unmatched: 6. CDR1 is GEAIGNYY, CDR2 EKD, per germline.

Worth noting for this clone: This DNA's translation differs at residue 16 from TCRdb's protein, which comes from a much larger clone; a read error is likely, and the protein shown is translated from the DNA. The chain uses TRDV2 and TRDJ1; 12 bases agree with TRDD3. CDR1 is GEAIGNYY, CDR2 EKD, per germline. This CDR3 is built from 19 residues. Here the CDR3 reads CACDTVGLGDTHFPDNLIF. The CDR3 region has the DNA TGTGCCTGTGACACCGTAGGGCTGGGGGATACGCATTTTCCGGATAACCTCATCTTT.